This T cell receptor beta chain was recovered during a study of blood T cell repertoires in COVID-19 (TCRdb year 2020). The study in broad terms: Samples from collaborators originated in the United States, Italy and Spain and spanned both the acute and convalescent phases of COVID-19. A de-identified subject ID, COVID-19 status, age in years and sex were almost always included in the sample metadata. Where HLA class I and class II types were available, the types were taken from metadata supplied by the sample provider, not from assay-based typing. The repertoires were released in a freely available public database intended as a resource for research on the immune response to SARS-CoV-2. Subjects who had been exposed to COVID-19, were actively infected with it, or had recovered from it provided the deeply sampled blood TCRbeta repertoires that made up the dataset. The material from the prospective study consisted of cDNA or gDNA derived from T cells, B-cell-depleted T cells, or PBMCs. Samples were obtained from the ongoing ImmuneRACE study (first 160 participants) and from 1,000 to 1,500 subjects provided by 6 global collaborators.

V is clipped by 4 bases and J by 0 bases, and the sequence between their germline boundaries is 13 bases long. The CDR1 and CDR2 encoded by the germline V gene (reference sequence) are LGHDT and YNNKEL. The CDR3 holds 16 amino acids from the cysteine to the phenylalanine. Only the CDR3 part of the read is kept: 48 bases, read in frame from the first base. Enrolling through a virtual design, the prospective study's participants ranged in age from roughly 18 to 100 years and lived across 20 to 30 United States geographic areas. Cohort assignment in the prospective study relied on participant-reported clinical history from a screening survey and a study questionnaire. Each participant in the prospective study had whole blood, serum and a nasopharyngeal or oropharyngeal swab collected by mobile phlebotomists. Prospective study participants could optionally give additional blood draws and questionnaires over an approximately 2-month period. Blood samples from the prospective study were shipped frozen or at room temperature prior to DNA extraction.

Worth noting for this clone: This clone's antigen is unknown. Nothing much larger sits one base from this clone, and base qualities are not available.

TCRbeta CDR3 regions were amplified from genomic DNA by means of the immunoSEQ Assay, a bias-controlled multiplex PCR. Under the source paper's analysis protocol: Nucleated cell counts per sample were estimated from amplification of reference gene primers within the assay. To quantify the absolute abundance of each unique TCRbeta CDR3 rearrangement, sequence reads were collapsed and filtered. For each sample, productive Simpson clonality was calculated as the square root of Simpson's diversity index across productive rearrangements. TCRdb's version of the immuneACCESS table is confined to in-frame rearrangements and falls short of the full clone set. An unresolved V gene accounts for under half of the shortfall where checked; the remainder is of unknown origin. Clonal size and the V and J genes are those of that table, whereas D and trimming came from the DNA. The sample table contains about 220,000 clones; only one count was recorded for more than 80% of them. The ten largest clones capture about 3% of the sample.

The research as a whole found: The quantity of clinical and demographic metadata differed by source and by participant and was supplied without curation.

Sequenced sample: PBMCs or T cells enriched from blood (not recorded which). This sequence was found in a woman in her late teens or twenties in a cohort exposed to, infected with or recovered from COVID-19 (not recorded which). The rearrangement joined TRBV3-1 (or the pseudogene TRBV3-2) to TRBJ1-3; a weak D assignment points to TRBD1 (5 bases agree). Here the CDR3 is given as CASSRGDLGSGNTIYF. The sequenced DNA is TGTGCCAGCAGCCGTGGGGACTTAGGCTCTGGAAACACCATATATTTT.